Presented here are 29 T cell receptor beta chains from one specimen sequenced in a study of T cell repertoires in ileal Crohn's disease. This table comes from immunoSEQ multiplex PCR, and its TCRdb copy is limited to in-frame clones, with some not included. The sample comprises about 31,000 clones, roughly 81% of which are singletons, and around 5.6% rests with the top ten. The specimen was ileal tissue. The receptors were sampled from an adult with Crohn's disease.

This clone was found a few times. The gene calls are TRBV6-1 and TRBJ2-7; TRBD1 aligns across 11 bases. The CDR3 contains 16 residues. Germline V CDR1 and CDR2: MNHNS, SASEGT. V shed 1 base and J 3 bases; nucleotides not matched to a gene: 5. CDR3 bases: TGTGCCAGCAGTGAAGTTTGGGGGACAGGGGGCTACGAGCAGTACTTC. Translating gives CASSEVWGTGGYEQYF.

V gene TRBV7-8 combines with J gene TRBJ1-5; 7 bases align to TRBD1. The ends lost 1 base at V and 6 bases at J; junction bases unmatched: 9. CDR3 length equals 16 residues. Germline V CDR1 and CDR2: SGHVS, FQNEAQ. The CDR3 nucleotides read TGTGCCAGCAGCTTAGACGGCAGGGGGAATAGTCAGCCCCAGCATTTT. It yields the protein CASSLDGRGNSQPQHF.

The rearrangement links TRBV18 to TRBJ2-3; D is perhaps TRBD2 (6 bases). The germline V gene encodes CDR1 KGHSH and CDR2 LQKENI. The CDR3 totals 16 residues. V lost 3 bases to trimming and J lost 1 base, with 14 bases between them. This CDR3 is CASSPWLASGTDTQYF. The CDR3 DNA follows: TGTGCCAGCTCACCTTGGTTAGCTAGCGGCACAGATACGCAGTATTTT.

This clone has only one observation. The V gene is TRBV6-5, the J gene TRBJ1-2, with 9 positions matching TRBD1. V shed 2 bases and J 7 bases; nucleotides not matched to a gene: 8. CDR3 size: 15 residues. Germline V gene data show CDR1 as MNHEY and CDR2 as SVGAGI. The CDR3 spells CASSYQGQGSGGYTF. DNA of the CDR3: TGTGCCAGCAGTTACCAAGGACAGGGGTCTGGTGGCTACACCTTC.

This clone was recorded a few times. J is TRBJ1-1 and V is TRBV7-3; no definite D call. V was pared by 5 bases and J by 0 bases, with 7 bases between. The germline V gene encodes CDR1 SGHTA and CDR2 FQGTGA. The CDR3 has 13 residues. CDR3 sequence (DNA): TGTGCCAGCAGCCAGAACATGAACACTGAAGCTTTCTTT. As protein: CASSQNMNTEAFF. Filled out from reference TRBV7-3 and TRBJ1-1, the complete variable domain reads GAGVSQTPSNKVTEKGKYVELRCDPISGHTALYWYRQSLGQGPEFLIYFQGTGAADDSGLPNDRFFAVRPEGSVSTLKIQRTERGDSAVYLCASSQNMNTEAFFGQGTRLTVV.

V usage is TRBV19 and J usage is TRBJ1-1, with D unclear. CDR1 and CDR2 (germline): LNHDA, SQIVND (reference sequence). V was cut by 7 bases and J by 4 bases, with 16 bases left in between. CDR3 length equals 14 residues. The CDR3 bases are TGTGCCAGTACCATTAACCCTGGACTCACTGAAGCTTTCTTT. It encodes CASTINPGLTEAFF.

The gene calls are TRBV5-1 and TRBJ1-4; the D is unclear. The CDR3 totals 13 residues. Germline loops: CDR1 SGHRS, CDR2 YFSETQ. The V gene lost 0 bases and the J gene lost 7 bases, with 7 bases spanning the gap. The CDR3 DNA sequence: TGCGCCAGCAGCTTGGTCCCGTCTGAAAAACTGTTTTTT. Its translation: CASSLVPSEKLFF.

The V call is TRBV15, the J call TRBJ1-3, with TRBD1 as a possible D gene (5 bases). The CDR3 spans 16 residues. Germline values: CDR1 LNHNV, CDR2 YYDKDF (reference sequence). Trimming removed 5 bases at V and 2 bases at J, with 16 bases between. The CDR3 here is CATSAPGARAGNTIYF. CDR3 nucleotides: TGTGCCACCAGCGCGCCTGGGGCCAGGGCTGGAAACACCATATATTTT.

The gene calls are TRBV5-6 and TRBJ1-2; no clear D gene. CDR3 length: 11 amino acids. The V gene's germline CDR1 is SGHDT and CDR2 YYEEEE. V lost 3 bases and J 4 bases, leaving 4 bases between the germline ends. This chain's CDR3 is CASSYSYGYTF. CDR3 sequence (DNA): TGTGCCAGCAGCTACAGCTATGGCTACACCTTC. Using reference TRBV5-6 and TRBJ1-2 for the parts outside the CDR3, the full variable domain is DAGVTQSPTHLIKTRGQQVTLRCSPKSGHDTVSWYQQALGQGPQFIFQYYEEEERQRGNFPDRFSGHQFPNYSSELNVNALLLGDSALYLCASSYSYGYTFGSGTRLTVV.

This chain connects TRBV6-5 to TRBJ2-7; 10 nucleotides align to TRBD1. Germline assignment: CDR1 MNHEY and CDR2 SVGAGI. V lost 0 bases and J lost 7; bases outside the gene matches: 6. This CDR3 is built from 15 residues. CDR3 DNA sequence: TGTGCCAGCAGTTACTCTCAGGGACAGGGGCTGGAGCAGTACTTC. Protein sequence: CASSYSQGQGLEQYF.

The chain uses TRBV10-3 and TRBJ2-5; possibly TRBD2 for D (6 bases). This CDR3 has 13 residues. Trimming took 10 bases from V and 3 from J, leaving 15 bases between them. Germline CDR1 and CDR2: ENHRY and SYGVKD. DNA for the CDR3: TGTGCCACCGCGGGACGGCTGAAAGAGACCCAGTACTTC. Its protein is CATAGRLKETQYF.

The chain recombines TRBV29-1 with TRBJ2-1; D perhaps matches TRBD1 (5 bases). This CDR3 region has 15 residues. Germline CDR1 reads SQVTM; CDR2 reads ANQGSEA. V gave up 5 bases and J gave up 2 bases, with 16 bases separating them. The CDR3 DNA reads TGCAGCGTTCGCATGGGGCAGGGTACCTACAATGAGCAGTTCTTC. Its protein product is CSVRMGQGTYNEQFF.

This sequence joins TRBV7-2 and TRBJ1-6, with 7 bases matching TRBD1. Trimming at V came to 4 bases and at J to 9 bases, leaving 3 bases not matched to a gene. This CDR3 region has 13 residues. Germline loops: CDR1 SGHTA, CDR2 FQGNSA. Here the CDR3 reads CASSSGGGSPLHF. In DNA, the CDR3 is TGTGCCAGCAGCTCAGGGGGTGGTTCACCCCTCCACTTT.

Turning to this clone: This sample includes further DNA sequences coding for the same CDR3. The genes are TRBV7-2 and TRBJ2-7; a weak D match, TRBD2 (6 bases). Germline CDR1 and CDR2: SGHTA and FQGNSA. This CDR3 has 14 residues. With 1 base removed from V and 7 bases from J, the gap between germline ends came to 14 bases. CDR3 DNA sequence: TGTGCCAGCAGCTTAGTGGGCGGGGTGGGTGAGCAGTACTTC. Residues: CASSLVGGVGEQYF.

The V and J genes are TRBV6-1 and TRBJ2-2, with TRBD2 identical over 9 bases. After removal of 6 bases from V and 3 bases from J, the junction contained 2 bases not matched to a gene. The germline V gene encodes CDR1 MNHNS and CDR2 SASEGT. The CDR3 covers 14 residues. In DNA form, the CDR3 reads TGTGCCAGCAGGGGACTAGCATACACCGGGGAGCTGTTTTTT. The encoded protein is CASRGLAYTGELFF.

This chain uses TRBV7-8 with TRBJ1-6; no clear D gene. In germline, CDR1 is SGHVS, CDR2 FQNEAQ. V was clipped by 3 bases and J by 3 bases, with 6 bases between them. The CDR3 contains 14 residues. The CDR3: CASSFTGYNSPLHF. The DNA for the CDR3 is TGTGCCAGCAGCTTCACGGGCTATAATTCACCCCTCCACTTT. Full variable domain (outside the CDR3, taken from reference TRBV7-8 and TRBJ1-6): GAGVSQSPRYKVAKRGQDVALRCDPISGHVSLFWYQQALGQGPEFLTYFQNEAQLDKSGLPSDRFFAERPEGSVSTLKIQRTQQEDSAVYLCASSFTGYNSPLHFGNGTRLTVT.

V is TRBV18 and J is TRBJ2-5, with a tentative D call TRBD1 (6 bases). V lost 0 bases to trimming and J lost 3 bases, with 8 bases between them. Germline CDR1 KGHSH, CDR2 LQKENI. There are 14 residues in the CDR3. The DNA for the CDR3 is TGTGCCAGCTCACCACCGGACAGTAAAGAGACCCAGTACTTC. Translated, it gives CASSPPDSKETQYF.

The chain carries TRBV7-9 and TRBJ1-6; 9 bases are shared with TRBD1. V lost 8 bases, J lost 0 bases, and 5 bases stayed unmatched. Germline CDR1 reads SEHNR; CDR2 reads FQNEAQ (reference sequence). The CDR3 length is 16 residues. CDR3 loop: CASVDRGSSYNSPLHF. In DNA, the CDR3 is TGTGCCAGCGTTGACAGGGGGAGCTCCTATAATTCACCCCTCCACTTT.

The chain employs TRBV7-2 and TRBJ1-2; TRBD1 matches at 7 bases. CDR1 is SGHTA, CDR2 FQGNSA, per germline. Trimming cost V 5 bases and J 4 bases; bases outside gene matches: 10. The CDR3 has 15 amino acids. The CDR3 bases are TGTGCCAGCAGCCCACAGACAGGGAAACCCTATGGCTACACCTTC. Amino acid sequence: CASSPQTGKPYGYTF.

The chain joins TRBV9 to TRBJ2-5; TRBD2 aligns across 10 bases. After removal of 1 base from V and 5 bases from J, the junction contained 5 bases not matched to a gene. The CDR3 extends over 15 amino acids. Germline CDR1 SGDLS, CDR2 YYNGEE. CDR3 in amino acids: CASSVWGSGGETQYF. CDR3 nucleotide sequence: TGTGCCAGCAGCGTATGGGGTAGCGGGGGGGAGACCCAGTACTTC.

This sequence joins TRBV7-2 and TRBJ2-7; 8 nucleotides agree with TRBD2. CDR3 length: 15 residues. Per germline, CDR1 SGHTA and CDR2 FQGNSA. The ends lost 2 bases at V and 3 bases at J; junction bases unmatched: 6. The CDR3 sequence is CASSLLPGLDYEQYF. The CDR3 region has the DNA TGTGCCAGCAGCTTACTCCCGGGACTAGACTACGAGCAGTACTTC.

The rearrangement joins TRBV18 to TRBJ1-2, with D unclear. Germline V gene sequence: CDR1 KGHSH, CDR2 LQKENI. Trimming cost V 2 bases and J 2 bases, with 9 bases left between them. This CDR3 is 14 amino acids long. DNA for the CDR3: TGTGCCAGCTCACCAAAGACTGACAACTATGGCTACACCTTC. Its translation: CASSPKTDNYGYTF.

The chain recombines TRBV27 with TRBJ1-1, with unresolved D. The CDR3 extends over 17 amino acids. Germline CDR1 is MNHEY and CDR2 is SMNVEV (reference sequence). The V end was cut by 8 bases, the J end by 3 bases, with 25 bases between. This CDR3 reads CASAAYGGSHLYTEAFF. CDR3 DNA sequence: TGTGCCAGCGCGGCATACGGAGGGAGTCACCTATACACTGAAGCTTTCTTT.

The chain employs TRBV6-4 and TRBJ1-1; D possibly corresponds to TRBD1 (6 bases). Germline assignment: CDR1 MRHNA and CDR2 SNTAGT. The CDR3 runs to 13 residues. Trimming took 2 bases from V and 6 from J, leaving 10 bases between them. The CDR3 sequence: CASSDRAGAEAFF. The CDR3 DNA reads TGTGCCAGCAGTGACCGGGCAGGGGCTGAAGCTTTCTTT.

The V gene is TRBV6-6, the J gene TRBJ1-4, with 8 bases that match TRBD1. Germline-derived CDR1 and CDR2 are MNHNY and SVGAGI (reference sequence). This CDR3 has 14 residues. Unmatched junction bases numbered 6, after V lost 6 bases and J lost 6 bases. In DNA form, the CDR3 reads TGTGCCAGCAGAGGGGGACAGGATTATGAAAAACTGTTTTTT. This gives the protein CASRGGQDYEKLFF.

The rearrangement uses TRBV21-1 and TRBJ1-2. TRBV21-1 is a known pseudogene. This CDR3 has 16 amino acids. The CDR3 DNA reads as TGTGCCAGCAGCACCCGGAGAAGACGTGTACCCTATGGCTACACCTTC. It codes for CASSTRRRRVPYGYTF.

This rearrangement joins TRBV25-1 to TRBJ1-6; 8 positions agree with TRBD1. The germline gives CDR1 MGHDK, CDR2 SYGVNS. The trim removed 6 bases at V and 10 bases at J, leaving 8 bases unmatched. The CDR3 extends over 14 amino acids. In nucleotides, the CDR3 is TGTGCCAGCAGGATCTCAGGGGGCGGGTCACCCCTCCACTTT. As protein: CASRISGGGSPLHF.

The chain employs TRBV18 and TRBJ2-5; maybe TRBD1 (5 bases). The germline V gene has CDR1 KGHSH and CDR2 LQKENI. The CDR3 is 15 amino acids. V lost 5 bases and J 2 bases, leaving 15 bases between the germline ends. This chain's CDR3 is CASSDARRTQETQYF. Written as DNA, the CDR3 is TGTGCCAGCTCAGATGCTAGGCGGACACAAGAGACCCAGTACTTC. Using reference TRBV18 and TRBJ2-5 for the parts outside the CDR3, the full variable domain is NAGVMQNPRHLVRRRGQEARLRCSPMKGHSHVYWYRQLPEEGLKFMVYLQKENIIDESGMPKERFSAEFPKEGPSILRIQQVVRGDSAAYFCASSDARRTQETQYFGPGTRLLVL.

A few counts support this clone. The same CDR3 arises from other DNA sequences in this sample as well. The CDR3 nucleotides are TGTGCCAGCAGTTTCCTCTACGAGCAGTACTTC. It yields the protein CASSFLYEQYF. V gene TRBV7-2 combines with J gene TRBJ2-7; unclear D gene. This CDR3 comprises 11 residues. V was cut by 6 bases and J by 3 bases, with 6 bases left in between. The V gene's germline CDR1 is SGHTA and CDR2 FQGNSA.